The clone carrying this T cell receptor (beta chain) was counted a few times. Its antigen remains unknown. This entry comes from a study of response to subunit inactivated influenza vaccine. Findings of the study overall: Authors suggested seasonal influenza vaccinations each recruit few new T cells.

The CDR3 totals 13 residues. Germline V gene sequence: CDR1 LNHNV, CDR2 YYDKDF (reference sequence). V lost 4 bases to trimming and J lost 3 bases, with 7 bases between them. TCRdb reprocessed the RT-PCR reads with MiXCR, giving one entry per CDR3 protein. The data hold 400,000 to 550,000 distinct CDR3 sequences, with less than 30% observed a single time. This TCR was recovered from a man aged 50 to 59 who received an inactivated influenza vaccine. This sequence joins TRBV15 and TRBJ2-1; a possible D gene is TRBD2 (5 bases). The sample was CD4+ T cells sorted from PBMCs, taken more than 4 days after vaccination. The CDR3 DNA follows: TGTGCCACCAGCATGGGAGACTACAATGAGCAGTTCTTC. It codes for CATSMGDYNEQFF.